These 32 T cell receptor beta chains came from one sample sequenced in a study of blood T cell repertoires in COVID-19. The method was immunoSEQ multiplex PCR; TCRdb's version includes in-frame clones alone and lacks a portion of them. This sample yields over 450,000 clones, of which 85% to 90% are seen a single time; over 0.7% belongs to the top ten. Input material: peripheral blood. The receptors stem from a man in his late teens or twenties with COVID-19, enrolled during active disease.

The chain couples TRBV15 to TRBJ1-1, with D possibly matching TRBD1 (5 bases). Trimming took 0 bases from V and 1 from J, leaving 6 bases between them. CDR1 is LNHNV and CDR2 is YYDKDF in the germline V gene (reference sequence). The CDR3 is made up of 14 amino acids. The CDR3 loop reads CATSRDRGNTEAFF. The CDR3 DNA follows: TGTGCCACCAGCAGAGATAGGGGGAACACTGAAGCTTTCTTT.

This rearrangement joins TRBV25-1 to TRBJ2-3; D is ambiguous. The CDR3 runs 14 residues. V was clipped by 9 bases and J by 6 bases, with 19 bases between them. Per germline, CDR1 MGHDK and CDR2 SYGVNS. The CDR3 DNA reads as TGTGCCAGGGAGACCACGCCCAACGGGGATACGCAGTATTTT. Protein sequence: CARETTPNGDTQYF.

The chain employs TRBV10-2 and TRBJ2-3, with 9 nucleotides matching TRBD2. The CDR3 loop spans 16 amino acids. V shed 4 bases and J 0 bases; nucleotides not matched to a gene: 5. The germline V gene has CDR1 WSHSY and CDR2 SAAADI. CDR3 region: CASSVSSGVSTDTQYF. For the CDR3, the DNA is TGCGCCAGCAGTGTATCTAGCGGGGTGAGCACAGATACGCAGTATTTT.

V gene TRBV5-1 combines with J gene TRBJ1-2; D is undetermined. Germline-derived CDR1 and CDR2 are SGHRS and YFSETQ. The CDR3 consists of 15 residues. The V end was cut by 4 bases, the J end by 5 bases, with 18 bases between. In nucleotides, the CDR3 is TGCGCCAGCAGCCCCCGTTCAGGCCTTGGGTATGGCTACACCTTC. This sequence encodes CASSPRSGLGYGYTF.

J is TRBJ2-7 and V is TRBV11-2, with TRBD1 matching over 10 bases. CDR3 length: 19 amino acids. CDR1 SGHAT and CDR2 FQNNGV come from the germline V gene. Germline trimming cut 4 bases from V and 4 bases from J; bases unmatched to any gene: 19. CDR3 amino acids: CASSSRYHSRDRGWYEQYF. The CDR3 bases are TGTGCCAGCAGCTCGAGATATCATAGCCGGGACAGGGGTTGGTACGAGCAGTACTTC.

The V and J genes are TRBV19 and TRBJ2-1; 7 bases are shared with TRBD1. The CDR3 sequence is 14 residues long. Germline V CDR1 and CDR2: LNHDA, SQIVND (reference sequence). The junction had 3 bases not matched to a gene; V was cut back by 4 bases and J by 3 bases. CDR3 loop: CASSTGQVYNEQFF. The CDR3 DNA is TGTGCCAGTAGTACTGGACAGGTCTACAATGAGCAGTTCTTC. Looking up the rest from reference TRBV19 and TRBJ2-1 gives the full variable domain: DGGITQSPKYLFRKEGQNVTLSCEQNLNHDAMYWYRQDPGQGLRLIYYSQIVNDFQKGDIAEGYSVSREKKESFPLTVTSAQKNPTAFYLCASSTGQVYNEQFFGPGTRLTVL.

This clone was observed once. The V and J genes are TRBV30 and TRBJ1-2; no clear D gene. Germline CDR1 GTSNPN, CDR2 SVGIG (reference sequence). The CDR3 is 15 amino acids. The V gene lost 1 base and the J gene lost 2 bases, with 14 bases spanning the gap. The CDR3 coding sequence is TGTGCCTGGAGTGCACCCCGACTACAAAACTATGGCTACACCTTC. It encodes CAWSAPRLQNYGYTF.

CDR3: CASYRGFEAFF. CDR3 bases: TGTGCCAGTTACAGGGGGTTCGAAGCTTTCTTT. The V gene is TRBV6-5, the J gene TRBJ1-1, with 8 positions matching TRBD1. The CDR3 runs 11 residues. Trimming cost V 9 bases and J 8 bases; bases outside gene matches: 5. Germline lookup yields CDR1 MNHEY and CDR2 SVGAGI.

The V and J genes are TRBV11-3 and TRBJ2-3; D ambiguous. V was clipped by 1 base and J by 2 bases, with 7 bases between them. Germline assignment: CDR1 SGHNT and CDR2 YENEEA. The CDR3 runs to 14 residues. The CDR3 DNA reads TGTGCCAGCAGCTTAGTAGCTAACACAGATACGCAGTATTTT. Its protein product is CASSLVANTDTQYF.

The genes are TRBV5-1 and TRBJ2-2, with TRBD2 identical over 14 bases. Germline V lookup: CDR1 SGHRS, CDR2 YFSETQ. The CDR3 consists of 16 residues. The V gene end was trimmed by 4 bases and the J gene end by 6 bases; junction bases not matched to a gene: 5. CDR3 sequence reads: CASSPGTSGRPGELFF. The CDR3 coding sequence is TGCGCCAGCAGCCCCGGGACTAGCGGGAGACCCGGGGAGCTGTTTTTT.

The chain employs TRBV30 and TRBJ2-2, with TRBD2 matching 11 bases. This CDR3 has 15 residues. Germline CDR1 is GTSNPN and CDR2 is SVGIG (reference sequence). Unmatched junction bases numbered 5, after V lost 1 base and J lost 7 bases. DNA of the CDR3: TGTGCCTGGAGTGCTCGACTAGCGGGGAACGGGGAGCTGTTTTTT. Its translation: CAWSARLAGNGELFF.

The chain carries TRBV4-2 and TRBJ2-3; 11 positions agree with TRBD2. CDR3 length equals 18 residues. The germline V gene has CDR1 LGHNA and CDR2 YNFKEQ. V dropped 0 bases and J dropped 0; count of bases not matched to a gene: 5. The CDR3 loop reads CASSQETRLAGSTDTQYF. DNA for the CDR3: TGTGCCAGCAGCCAAGAAACACGACTAGCGGGAAGCACAGATACGCAGTATTTT.

The chain recombines TRBV3-1 (or the pseudogene TRBV3-2) with TRBJ2-3, with 7 bases aligning to TRBD1. Germline-derived CDR1 and CDR2 are LGHDT and YNNKEL (reference sequence). This CDR3 region has 16 residues. The V and J ends lost 5 bases and 3 bases, in that order; junction bases with no gene match: 11. CDR3 coding DNA: TGTGCCAGCAGCAGGACCAGGGCAGGGGGAACAGATACGCAGTATTTT. It codes for CASSRTRAGGTDTQYF.

V usage is TRBV4-1 and J usage is TRBJ1-1; D uncertain. This CDR3 spans 15 amino acids. Trimming shortened V by 4 bases and J by 0 bases, and 12 bases separated the two germline ends. Germline-derived CDR1 and CDR2 are MGHRA and YSYEKL. CDR3 protein: CASSLSETMNTEAFF. Here the CDR3 DNA reads TGCGCCAGCAGCCTGTCAGAGACAATGAACACTGAAGCTTTCTTT.

The chain employs TRBV4-1 and TRBJ2-1; D is uncertain. The CDR3 loop spans 13 amino acids. The germline V gene has CDR1 MGHRA and CDR2 YSYEKL. Trimming stripped 4 bases from V and 4 bases from J, with 8 bases between. In DNA, the CDR3 is TGCGCCAGCAGCCTGGAGATGTACAATGAGCAGTTCTTC. Its protein is CASSLEMYNEQFF.

The rearrangement uses TRBV6-5 and TRBJ2-5; 7 nucleotides line up with TRBD1. This CDR3 is 15 amino acids long. CDR1 MNHEY and CDR2 SVGAGI come from the germline V gene. After removal of 5 bases from V and 1 base from J, the junction contained 7 bases not matched to a gene. The CDR3 region has the DNA TGTGCCAGCAGTCGACTTGGGACAGCCCAAGAGACCCAGTACTTC. It is translated as CASSRLGTAQETQYF.

The chain links TRBV5-1 to TRBJ2-5; 9 bases are a match to TRBD1. The V gene's germline CDR1 is SGHRS and CDR2 YFSETQ. Germline trimming cut 2 bases from V and 5 bases from J; bases unmatched to any gene: 7. The CDR3 has 15 residues. The CDR3 region has the DNA TGCGCCAGCAGCTTCCGGGACAGGGTGGGGGAGACCCAGTACTTC. Protein sequence: CASSFRDRVGETQYF.

The chain recombines TRBV6-5 with TRBJ2-1; 10 nucleotides line up with TRBD2. The CDR3 runs to 15 residues. Per the germline V gene, CDR1 is MNHEY and CDR2 is SVGAGI. With V trimmed by 3 bases and J by 10 bases, 9 bases remained unmatched. The CDR3 coding sequence is TGTGCCAGCAGTTATGCTAGCGGGAGTCTATGGGAGCAGTTCTTC. The encoded protein is CASSYASGSLWEQFF.

This rearrangement joins TRBV10-3 to TRBJ2-3; D is perhaps TRBD2 (5 bases). CDR1 is ENHRY and CDR2 is SYGVKD in the germline V gene. V was clipped by 2 bases and J by 2 bases, with 5 bases between them. This CDR3 is 13 amino acids long. In nucleotides, the CDR3 is TGTGCCATCAGTGAGGACTACACAGATACGCAGTATTTT. Amino acid sequence: CAISEDYTDTQYF.

The rearrangement uses TRBV5-4 and TRBJ1-4; 7 bases fit TRBD1. V dropped 1 base and J dropped 5; count of bases not matched to a gene: 5. From germline, CDR1 is SGHNT and CDR2 YYREEE (reference sequence). The CDR3 runs 15 residues. The CDR3 DNA reads TGTGCCAGCAGCTTGAAGGGACAGCTAAATGAAAAACTGTTTTTT. Its protein product is CASSLKGQLNEKLFF.

The chain carries TRBV7-8 and TRBJ2-7; possible D gene TRBD2, 5 bases. With 6 bases removed from V and 6 bases from J, the gap between germline ends came to 15 bases. Germline V gives CDR1 SGHVS, CDR2 FQNEAQ. The CDR3 runs 13 residues. The CDR3 loop reads CASSLEFRGEQYF. The CDR3 DNA is TGTGCCAGCAGTCTCGAATTCCGGGGCGAGCAGTACTTC.

This clone appeared once. This rearrangement joins TRBV30 to TRBJ2-1; the match to TRBD2 covers 10 bases. The V gene end was trimmed by 2 bases and the J gene end by 7 bases; junction bases not matched to a gene: 14. This CDR3 is 17 amino acids long. The germline gives CDR1 GTSNPN, CDR2 SVGIG (reference sequence). The CDR3 DNA follows: TGTGCCTGGAGTCCGACCTCAGGGCTAGCGGGAGTAAATGAGCAGTTCTTC. This sequence encodes CAWSPTSGLAGVNEQFF.

The rearrangement links TRBV5-4 to TRBJ2-3; D perhaps matches TRBD2 (6 bases). CDR1 is SGHNT, CDR2 YYREEE, per germline (reference sequence). V was cut by 4 bases and J by 0 bases, with 18 bases left in between. The CDR3 runs to 17 residues. The CDR3 DNA follows: TGTGCCAGCAGCGGGTGGGGTAGCGGATCTAGCACAGATACGCAGTATTTT. Residues: CASSGWGSGSSTDTQYF.

This chain uses TRBV7-9 with TRBJ1-2; the D gene is possibly TRBD1 (5 bases). CDR1 and CDR2 from the germline V gene are SEHNR and FQNEAQ (reference sequence). The CDR3 is 14 residues long. Trimming left V 5 bases short and J 4 bases short, with 14 bases between. As DNA, the CDR3 is TGTGCCAGCAGCCCGGACACCCCGTCCTATGGCTACACCTTC. This gives the protein CASSPDTPSYGYTF.

The rearrangement links TRBV7-3 to TRBJ2-5, with TRBD2 as a possible D gene (5 bases). Trimming pared 3 bases from V and 2 bases from J, leaving 7 bases between. CDR3 size: 13 residues. Germline V gene data show CDR1 as SGHTA and CDR2 as FQGTGA. The CDR3 protein is CASSFGGQETQYF. The DNA of the CDR3 is TGTGCCAGCAGCTTCGGAGGACAAGAGACCCAGTACTTC.

On this clone: Additional DNA sequences in this sample encode the identical CDR3. This sequence joins TRBV12-3 or TRBV12-4 and TRBJ1-5; unclear D gene. The CDR3 consists of 11 residues. V lost 3 bases and J lost 9, with 6 bases in between. CDR3 in amino acids: CASSLGGPQHF. CDR3 coding DNA: TGTGCCAGCAGTTTGGGAGGGCCCCAGCATTTT.

As regards this clone: A read error may account for a junction end that differs from germline. The gene calls are TRBV6-5 and TRBJ1-6; D perhaps matches TRBD1 (5 bases). The CDR3 totals 12 residues. Germline V lookup: CDR1 MNHEY, CDR2 SVGAGI. CDR3 DNA sequence: TGTGCCAGCAGATCCGGGACTTCAACCCTCCACTTT. Protein sequence: CASRSGTSTLHF.

This clone was found once. The chain employs TRBV7-2 and TRBJ1-6; D perhaps matches TRBD1 (6 bases). This CDR3 region has 16 residues. Between the trimmed V and J ends, which lost 1 base and 9 bases, there was a span of 16 bases. Germline V gene data show CDR1 as SGHTA and CDR2 as FQGNSA. CDR3 coding DNA: TGTGCCAGCAGCTTAGATAACGGCAGGGGAACTTCACCCCTCCACTTT. Amino acids: CASSLDNGRGTSPLHF.

For the CDR3, the DNA is TGTGCCAGCAGCTTAGGCGGAAGTAACACTGAAGCTTTCTTT. Translation: CASSLGGSNTEAFF. The V gene is TRBV7-2, the J gene TRBJ1-1; unclear D gene. With 1 base removed from V and 2 bases from J, the gap between germline ends came to 8 bases. The germline CDR1 and CDR2 sequences are SGHTA and FQGNSA. The CDR3 runs to 14 residues.

The rearrangement uses TRBV24-1 and TRBJ2-5; 9 nucleotides align to TRBD1. The V and J ends lost 4 bases and 4 bases, in that order; junction bases with no gene match: 6. Germline V gene data show CDR1 as KGHDR and CDR2 as SFDVKD. The CDR3 runs to 15 residues. The CDR3 DNA reads TGTGCCACCAGTGAGCTACAGGGGGCCGGAGAGACCCAGTACTTC. It yields the protein CATSELQGAGETQYF.

This chain uses TRBV7-9 with TRBJ1-1; D gene unclear. V was trimmed by 4 bases and J by 0 bases, leaving 6 bases between them. The CDR3 totals 13 residues. Germline CDR1 SEHNR, CDR2 FQNEAQ (reference sequence). The CDR3 loop is CASSSYMNTEAFF. Here the CDR3 DNA reads TGTGCCAGCAGCTCTTACATGAACACTGAAGCTTTCTTT.

The CDR3 reads CASSPVQDTEAFF. The CDR3, as DNA: TGTGCCAGCAGCCCAGTCCAGGACACTGAAGCTTTCTTT. The chain links TRBV7-9 to TRBJ1-1; D not resolved. V was clipped by 5 bases and J by 3 bases, with 10 bases between them. The length of the CDR3 is 13 residues. CDR1 and CDR2 from the germline V gene are SEHNR and FQNEAQ (reference sequence).